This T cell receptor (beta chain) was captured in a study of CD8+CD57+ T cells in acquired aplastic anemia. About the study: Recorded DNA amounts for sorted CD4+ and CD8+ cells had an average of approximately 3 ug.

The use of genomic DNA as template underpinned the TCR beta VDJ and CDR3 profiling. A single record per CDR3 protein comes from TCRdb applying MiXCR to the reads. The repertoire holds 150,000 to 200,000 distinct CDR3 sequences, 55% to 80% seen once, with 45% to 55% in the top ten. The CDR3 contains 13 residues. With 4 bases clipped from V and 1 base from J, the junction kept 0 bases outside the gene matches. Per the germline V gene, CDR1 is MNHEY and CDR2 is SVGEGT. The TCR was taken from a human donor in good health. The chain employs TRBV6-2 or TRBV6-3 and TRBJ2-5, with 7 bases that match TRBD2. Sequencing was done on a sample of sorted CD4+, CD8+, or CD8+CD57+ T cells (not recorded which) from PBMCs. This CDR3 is CASSWEGQETQYF. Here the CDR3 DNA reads TGTGCCAGCAGTTGGGAGGGCCAAGAGACCCAGTACTTC.